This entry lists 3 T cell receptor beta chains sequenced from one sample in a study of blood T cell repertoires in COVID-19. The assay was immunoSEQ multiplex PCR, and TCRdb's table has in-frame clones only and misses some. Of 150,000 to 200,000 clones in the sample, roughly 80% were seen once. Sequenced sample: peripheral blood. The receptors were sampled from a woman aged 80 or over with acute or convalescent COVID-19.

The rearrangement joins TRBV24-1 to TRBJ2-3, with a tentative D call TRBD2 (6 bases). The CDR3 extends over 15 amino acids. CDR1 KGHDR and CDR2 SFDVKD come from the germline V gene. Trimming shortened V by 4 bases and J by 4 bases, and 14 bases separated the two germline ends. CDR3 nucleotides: TGTGCCACCAGTGACCCTACGGGGGAGGCAGATACGCAGTATTTT. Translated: CATSDPTGEADTQYF.

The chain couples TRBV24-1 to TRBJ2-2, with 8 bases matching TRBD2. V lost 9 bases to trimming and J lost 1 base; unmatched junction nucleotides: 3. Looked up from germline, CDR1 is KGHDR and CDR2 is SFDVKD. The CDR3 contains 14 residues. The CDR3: CATRGGQNTGELFF. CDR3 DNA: TGTGCCACCCGCGGGGGGCAGAACACCGGGGAGCTGTTTTTT.

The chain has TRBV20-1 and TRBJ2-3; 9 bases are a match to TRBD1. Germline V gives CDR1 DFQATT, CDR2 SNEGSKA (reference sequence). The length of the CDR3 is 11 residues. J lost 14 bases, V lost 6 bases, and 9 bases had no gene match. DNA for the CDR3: TGCAGTGCAACACAGGGGGCCGTGGCGTATTTT. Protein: CSATQGAVAYF.